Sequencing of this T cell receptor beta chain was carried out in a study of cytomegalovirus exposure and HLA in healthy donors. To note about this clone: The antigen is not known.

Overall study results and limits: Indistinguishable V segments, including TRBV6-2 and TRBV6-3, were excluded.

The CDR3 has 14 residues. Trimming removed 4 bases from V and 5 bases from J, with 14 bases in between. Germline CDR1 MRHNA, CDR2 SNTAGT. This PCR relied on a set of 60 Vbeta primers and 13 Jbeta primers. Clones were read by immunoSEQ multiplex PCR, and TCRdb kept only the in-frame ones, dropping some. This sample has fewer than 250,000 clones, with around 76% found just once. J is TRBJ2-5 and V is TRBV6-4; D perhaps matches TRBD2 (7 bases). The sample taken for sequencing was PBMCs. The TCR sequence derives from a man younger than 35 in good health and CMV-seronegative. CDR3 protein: CASSVSPGGETQYF. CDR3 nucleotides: TGTGCCAGCAGTGTCTCCCCGGGGGGCGAGACCCAGTACTTC.